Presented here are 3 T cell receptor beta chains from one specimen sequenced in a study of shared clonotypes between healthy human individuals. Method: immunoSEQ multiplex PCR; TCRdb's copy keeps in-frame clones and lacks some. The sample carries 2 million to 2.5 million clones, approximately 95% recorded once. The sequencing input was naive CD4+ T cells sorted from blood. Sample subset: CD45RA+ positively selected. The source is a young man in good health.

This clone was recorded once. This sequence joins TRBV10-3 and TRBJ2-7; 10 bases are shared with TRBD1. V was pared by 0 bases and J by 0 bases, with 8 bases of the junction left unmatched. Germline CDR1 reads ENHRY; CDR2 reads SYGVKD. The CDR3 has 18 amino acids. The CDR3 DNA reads TGTGCCATCAGTGAGTCCTTCGGAAGGACAGGGGGCTCCTACGAGCAGTACTTC. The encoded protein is CAISESFGRTGGSYEQYF.

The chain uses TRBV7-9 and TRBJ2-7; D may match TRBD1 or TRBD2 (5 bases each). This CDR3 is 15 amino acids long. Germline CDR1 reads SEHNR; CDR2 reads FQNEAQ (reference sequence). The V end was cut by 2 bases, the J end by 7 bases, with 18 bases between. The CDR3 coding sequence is TGTGCCAGCAGCTTATTAGGAGCGGCCGAGGGGGAGCAGTACTTC. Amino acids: CASSLLGAAEGEQYF.

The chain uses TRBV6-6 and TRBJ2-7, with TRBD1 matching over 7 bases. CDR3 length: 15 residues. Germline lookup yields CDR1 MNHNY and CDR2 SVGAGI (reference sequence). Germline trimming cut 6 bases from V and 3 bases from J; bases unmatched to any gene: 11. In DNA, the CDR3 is TGTGCCAGCAGGTACACAGGGGACCCCAACTACGAGCAGTACTTC. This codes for CASRYTGDPNYEQYF.